The 14 T cell receptor beta chains in this list originate from one sample, sequenced in a study of blood T cell repertoires in COVID-19 (dated by TCRdb to the early 2020s). Receptor amplification or capture employed the immunoSEQ multiplex PCR assay. This is the immuneACCESS table as TCRdb keeps it, with only in-frame sequences that have V and J called. A part of the clones is gone; compared with another copy, unresolved V genes explain less than half, and the rest is unexplained. The sample profile shows around 160,000 clones; around 75% of them were found once. Approximately 15% of the sample is taken by the ten largest. The sequencing sample was made of peripheral blood. These receptors were obtained from a woman at least 80 years old with acute or convalescent COVID-19.

The genes are TRBV7-9 and TRBJ1-1; D remains ambiguous. This CDR3 is built from 11 residues. The V gene lost 2 bases and the J gene lost 9 bases, with 7 bases spanning the gap. Germline CDR1 SEHNR, CDR2 FQNEAQ (reference sequence). CDR3 in amino acids: CASSLQSQAFF. The CDR3 DNA follows: TGTGCCAGCAGCTTACAGTCCCAAGCTTTCTTT.

Note on this clone: The same CDR3 arises from other DNA sequences in this sample as well. V is TRBV28 and J is TRBJ2-7, with D maybe TRBD1 (7 bases). This CDR3 region has 15 residues. Germline assignment: CDR1 MDHEN and CDR2 SYDVKM. Trimming shortened V by 2 bases and J by 6 bases, and 17 bases separated the two germline ends. The CDR3 reads CASSLGLRGQFEQYF. CDR3 nucleotide sequence: TGTGCCAGCAGTTTAGGACTACGGGGACAGTTCGAGCAGTACTTC.

The rearrangement uses TRBV24-1 and TRBJ2-1; 7 bases fit TRBD2. This CDR3 is built from 19 residues. Germline trimming cut 2 bases from V and 7 bases from J; bases unmatched to any gene: 19. Per germline, CDR1 KGHDR and CDR2 SFDVKD. DNA of the CDR3: TGTGCCACCAGTGATTGGGGGGGGGTAATGGCGGGATCGGGGAATGAGCAGTTCTTC. This encodes CATSDWGGVMAGSGNEQFF.

This clone was recorded once. CDR3 in DNA: TGTGCCAGCAGCTCGGGACAGGGAAACAATCAGCCCCAGCATTTT. Translation: CASSSGQGNNQPQHF. The chain employs TRBV7-9 and TRBJ1-5; 9 bases agree with TRBD1. Germline V gives CDR1 SEHNR, CDR2 FQNEAQ (reference sequence). The CDR3 spans 15 residues. The junction had 4 bases not matched to a gene; V was cut back by 4 bases and J by 3 bases.

This chain joins TRBV5-1 and TRBJ2-7, with TRBD1 matching 9 bases. This CDR3 spans 14 amino acids. Trimming took 3 bases from V and 5 from J; bases not matched to a gene: 6. Looked up from germline, CDR1 is SGHRS and CDR2 is YFSETQ. The CDR3 loop reads CASSSGTGRDEQYF. CDR3 coding DNA: TGCGCCAGCAGCTCTGGGACAGGGCGGGACGAGCAGTACTTC.

The chain uses TRBV5-1 and TRBJ1-5, with 8 bases identical to TRBD1. The CDR3 totals 15 residues. Germline V gives CDR1 SGHRS, CDR2 YFSETQ. J was trimmed by 2 bases and V by 4 bases; bases with no gene match: 5. CDR3: CASSESGGGNQPQHF. The CDR3 nucleotides are TGCGCCAGCAGCGAATCAGGGGGCGGCAATCAGCCCCAGCATTTT.

V gene TRBV2 combines with J gene TRBJ2-1; 10 bases match TRBD2. Per the germline V gene, CDR1 is SNHLY and CDR2 is FYNNEI. V lost 1 base to trimming and J lost 5 bases; unmatched junction nucleotides: 11. The CDR3 sequence is 18 residues long. This CDR3 reads CASSEVELAGTPHNEQFF. The CDR3 nucleotides are TGTGCCAGCAGTGAAGTTGAACTAGCGGGAACCCCCCACAATGAGCAGTTCTTC.

The J gene is TRBJ2-1, the V gene TRBV11-3; TRBD2 matches at 16 bases. The germline gives CDR1 SGHNT, CDR2 YENEEA. V shed 4 bases, J shed 7 bases, and the junction held 10 bases outside the gene matches. The CDR3 loop spans 18 amino acids. CDR3 sequence reads: CASSSGLAGGTGRNEQFF. CDR3 DNA sequence: TGTGCCAGCAGCTCGGGACTAGCGGGGGGGACGGGTAGGAATGAGCAGTTCTTC.

The chain recombines TRBV11-1 with TRBJ2-1; D gene unclear. Between the trimmed V and J ends, which lost 3 bases and 10 bases, there was a span of 19 bases. The germline CDR1 and CDR2 sequences are SGHAT and FQDESV (reference sequence). The CDR3 length is 15 residues. The CDR3 here is CASSFIATISPEQFF. The CDR3 nucleotides read TGTGCCAGCAGCTTTATTGCCACCATTAGCCCAGAGCAGTTCTTC.

J is TRBJ2-2 and V is TRBV5-1; 7 bases are shared with TRBD1. Germline CDR1 and CDR2: SGHRS and YFSETQ. CDR3 length equals 15 residues. The V gene end was trimmed by 4 bases and the J gene end by 4 bases; junction bases not matched to a gene: 7. The CDR3 nucleotides read TGCGCCAGCAGCGCCTCGACAGGGCCCACCGGGGAGCTGTTTTTT. It translates to CASSASTGPTGELFF.

The V gene is TRBV2, the J gene TRBJ2-7; TRBD2 agrees at 10 bases. This CDR3 spans 15 amino acids. The trim removed 3 bases at V and 1 base at J, leaving 3 bases unmatched. The V gene's germline CDR1 is SNHLY and CDR2 FYNNEI. CDR3 nucleotides: TGTGCCAGCAGTGATAGGACTAGCGGTTCCTACGAGCAGTACTTC. It yields the protein CASSDRTSGSYEQYF.

The rearrangement uses TRBV6-5 and TRBJ1-6, with D possibly TRBD1 on 5 matching bases. The CDR3 runs 15 residues. Looked up from germline, CDR1 is MNHEY and CDR2 is SVGAGI. Trimming cost V 4 bases and J 10 bases, with 17 bases left between them. In DNA form, the CDR3 reads TGTGCCAGCAGTTTGACAGCAGATGATTTATCACCCCTCCACTTT. This encodes CASSLTADDLSPLHF.

The chain combines TRBV6-5 with TRBJ1-3; possible D gene TRBD1, 5 bases. Germline V gene lookup returns CDR1 MNHEY and CDR2 SVGAGI. This CDR3 has 15 residues. The germline V and J ends were trimmed by 5 bases and 2 bases, with 13 bases remaining between them. CDR3 in amino acids: CASSPGKWAGNTIYF. The CDR3 DNA reads as TGTGCCAGCAGTCCAGGGAAGTGGGCTGGAAACACCATATATTTT.

The chain joins TRBV19 to TRBJ1-4, with a tentative D call TRBD1 (5 bases). V gave up 9 bases and J gave up 8 bases, with 16 bases separating them. The CDR3 is made up of 13 amino acids. Looked up from germline, CDR1 is LNHDA and CDR2 is SQIVND (reference sequence). The CDR3 region is CASIGWAGEKLFF. In DNA, the CDR3 is TGTGCCAGCATAGGTTGGGCAGGGGAAAAACTGTTTTTT.